These 22 T cell receptor beta chains originate from one sample sequenced in a study of early stage breast cancer tumors. The table came from immunoSEQ multiplex PCR; TCRdb's copy has only in-frame clones and leaves some out. The sample carries 30,000 or so clones, 74% recorded once. The sample taken for sequencing was blood. These TCRs come from a person aged 40 to 50 with breast cancer.

V is TRBV18 and J is TRBJ2-7; 7 bases fit TRBD1. Germline V gene lookup returns CDR1 KGHSH and CDR2 LQKENI. The ends lost 0 bases at V and 3 bases at J; junction bases unmatched: 5. This CDR3 is 15 amino acids long. CDR3 in amino acids: CASSPPQGEGYEQYF. The CDR3 DNA reads TGTGCCAGCTCACCACCCCAGGGGGAAGGCTACGAGCAGTACTTC.

The V call is TRBV19, the J call TRBJ1-5, with D possibly being TRBD1 (5 bases). The CDR3 length is 14 residues. Germline values: CDR1 LNHDA, CDR2 SQIVND (reference sequence). Trimming shortened V by 11 bases and J by 0 bases, and 14 bases separated the two germline ends. The CDR3 DNA sequence: TGTGCCTCTCAGGGATCCCTTAGCAATCAGCCCCAGCATTTT. It yields the protein CASQGSLSNQPQHF.

The chain employs TRBV5-4 and TRBJ2-6; 9 bases align to TRBD1. The CDR3 has 19 amino acids. V shed 0 bases and J 0 bases; nucleotides not matched to a gene: 7. In germline, CDR1 is SGHNT, CDR2 YYREEE (reference sequence). In DNA, the CDR3 is TGTGCCAGCAGCTTGGGCGCGACAGGGGGATTCTCTGGGGCCAACGTCCTGACTTTC. It translates to CASSLGATGGFSGANVLTF. The variable domain in full, completed from reference TRBV5-4 and TRBJ2-6, reads ETGVTQSPTHLIKTRGQQVTLRCSSQSGHNTVSWYQQALGQGPQFIFQYYREEENGRGNFPPRFSGLQFPNYSSELNVNALELDDSALYLCASSLGATGGFSGANVLTFGAGSRLTVL.

The V and J genes are TRBV4-3 and TRBJ1-1; unclear D gene. Germline CDR1 LGHNA, CDR2 YSLEER. Trimming took off 0 bases at V and 8 bases at J, with 10 bases between the two ends. There are 13 residues in the CDR3. The CDR3 bases are TGCGCCAGCAGCCAAGATAGAATAGGGGAAGCTTTCTTT. Its protein is CASSQDRIGEAFF.

The gene calls are TRBV2 and TRBJ1-5, with 8 bases aligning to TRBD1. Germline trimming cut 5 bases from V and 0 bases from J; bases unmatched to any gene: 3. Germline V lookup: CDR1 SNHLY, CDR2 FYNNEI. This CDR3 contains 15 residues. CDR3 DNA sequence: TGTGCCAGCAGTCCACAGGGGGGTAGCAATCAGCCCCAGCATTTT. It translates to CASSPQGGSNQPQHF.

This chain connects TRBV6-1 to TRBJ2-1; D gene unclear. The CDR3 is 16 residues long. The germline V gene encodes CDR1 MNHNS and CDR2 SASEGT. Trimming left V 4 bases short and J 0 bases short, with 13 bases between. The chain's CDR3 is CASSGGPDSSYNEQFF. CDR3 DNA: TGTGCCAGCAGTGGTGGGCCCGATAGCTCCTACAATGAGCAGTTCTTC.

The chain employs TRBV1 and TRBJ2-7. TRBV1 is annotated as a pseudogene. The CDR3 length is 16 residues. The CDR3 sequence is CTSSQPSGPNFYEQYF. CDR3 DNA: TGCACCAGCAGCCAACCATCCGGGCCCAACTTCTACGAGCAGTACTTC.

The chain has TRBV4-2 and TRBJ2-2, with TRBD2 identical over 10 bases. The length of the CDR3 is 17 residues. Looked up from germline, CDR1 is LGHNA and CDR2 is YNFKEQ. Trimming took 2 bases from V and 2 from J; bases not matched to a gene: 5. The CDR3 here is CASSQHTSGKNTGELFF. DNA for the CDR3: TGTGCCAGCAGCCAACATACTAGCGGGAAAAACACCGGGGAGCTGTTTTTT.

This clone appeared a few times. The chain uses TRBV4-1 and TRBJ2-1; no clear D. The CDR3 contains 15 residues. Germline CDR1 is MGHRA and CDR2 is YSYEKL. The ends were cut back, 0 bases at V and 7 bases at J, with 13 bases in the middle. CDR3 bases: TGCGCCAGCAGCCAAGATGGGAAAGGGTGGAATGAGCAGTTCTTC. It encodes CASSQDGKGWNEQFF.

V usage is TRBV10-3 and J usage is TRBJ1-2; 8 bases line up with TRBD1. Looked up from germline, CDR1 is ENHRY and CDR2 is SYGVKD. This CDR3 is built from 14 residues. Trimming at V came to 2 bases and at J to 4 bases, leaving 3 bases not matched to a gene. Written as DNA, the CDR3 is TGTGCCATCAGTGAGCAGCAGGGGGCCTATGGCTACACCTTC. This encodes CAISEQQGAYGYTF.

The chain uses TRBV19 and TRBJ2-1; tentative D call: TRBD2 (5 bases). V lost 7 bases, J lost 0 bases, and 7 bases lay in between. The length of the CDR3 is 13 residues. CDR1 is LNHDA and CDR2 is SQIVND in the germline V gene (reference sequence). In DNA, the CDR3 is TGTGCCAGTACTACTAGCTCCTACAATGAGCAGTTCTTC. This sequence encodes CASTTSSYNEQFF.

The V call is TRBV4-1, the J call TRBJ2-3; 11 positions agree with TRBD2. V gave up 0 bases and J gave up 6 bases; unmatched junction bases: 5. The CDR3 runs to 16 residues. CDR1 is MGHRA and CDR2 is YSYEKL in the germline V gene. The chain's CDR3 is CASSQDIAGGQDTQYF. In DNA form, the CDR3 reads TGCGCCAGCAGCCAAGATATAGCGGGAGGGCAGGATACGCAGTATTTT.

This clone was found a few times. The chain is built from TRBV4-2 and TRBJ1-1, with D unclear. V was cut by 1 base and J by 8 bases, with 14 bases left in between. This CDR3 has 14 amino acids. Germline assignment: CDR1 LGHNA and CDR2 YNFKEQ. In nucleotides, the CDR3 is TGTGCCAGCAGCCAAGTCGGGAGGGTTTCGGAAGCTTTCTTT. It specifies CASSQVGRVSEAFF.

The rearrangement links TRBV2 to TRBJ2-7; TRBD2 matches 14 bases. Per germline, CDR1 SNHLY and CDR2 FYNNEI. V lost 0 bases and J lost 12; bases outside the gene matches: 4. The CDR3 runs 14 residues. Here the CDR3 reads CASSEARLAGGLYF. CDR3 coding DNA: TGTGCCAGCAGTGAAGCGAGACTAGCGGGAGGGTTGTACTTC.

The chain has TRBV11-2 and TRBJ2-3; D is unclear. V gave up 3 bases and J gave up 8 bases, with 3 bases separating them. CDR1 SGHAT and CDR2 FQNNGV come from the germline V gene. CDR3 length: 10 residues. The CDR3 spells CASSFGTQYF. DNA for the CDR3: TGTGCCAGCAGCTTTGGTACGCAGTATTTT.

This chain links TRBV14 with TRBJ2-5; D is possibly TRBD1 (6 bases). V lost 5 bases and J 2 bases, leaving 15 bases between the germline ends. The CDR3 contains 15 residues. The germline gives CDR1 SGHDN, CDR2 FVKESK. CDR3 sequence reads: CASSSVETGQETQYF. CDR3 DNA sequence: TGTGCCAGCAGCAGCGTGGAAACAGGGCAAGAGACCCAGTACTTC.

The CDR3 loop reads CAWRDSLFTQEEKLFF. CDR3 in DNA: TGTGCCTGGAGAGACAGCCTCTTTACCCAAGAGGAAAAACTGTTTTTT. This sequence joins TRBV30 and TRBJ1-4; a possible D gene is TRBD1 (5 bases). CDR3 length: 16 residues. V lost 3 bases, J lost 8 bases, and 22 bases lay in between. Germline V lookup: CDR1 GTSNPN, CDR2 SVGIG (reference sequence).

J is TRBJ2-2 and V is TRBV5-1, with 7 positions matching TRBD1. The germline V gene encodes CDR1 SGHRS and CDR2 YFSETQ. J was trimmed by 3 bases and V by 0 bases; bases with no gene match: 5. The CDR3 spans 16 residues. The CDR3 region is CASSLVKGADTGELFF. The DNA of the CDR3 is TGCGCCAGCAGCTTGGTAAAGGGGGCGGACACCGGGGAGCTGTTTTTT.

The rearrangement uses TRBV27 and TRBJ2-7, with a weak D call TRBD2 (5 bases). The V end lost 2 bases, the J end lost 4 bases, and 12 bases lay between the germline ends. Germline CDR1 MNHEY, CDR2 SMNVEV (reference sequence). CDR3 length equals 14 residues. This chain's CDR3 is CASSLRTGGYEQYF. CDR3 bases: TGTGCCAGCAGTTTAAGGACGGGCGGGTACGAGCAGTACTTC.

The genes are TRBV30 and TRBJ2-5; TRBD2 matches 8 bases. V lost 4 bases and J lost 3; bases outside the gene matches: 7. CDR1 and CDR2 (germline): GTSNPN, SVGIG (reference sequence). The CDR3 loop spans 14 amino acids. In DNA form, the CDR3 reads TGTGCCTGGACCCGACTAGCGAGAGAAGAGACCCAGTACTTC. This sequence encodes CAWTRLAREETQYF.

The chain combines TRBV25-1 with TRBJ1-2; TRBD1 matches at 8 bases. The CDR3 runs 17 residues. Germline V gene sequence: CDR1 MGHDK, CDR2 SYGVNS. V lost 0 bases, J lost 4 bases, and 10 bases stayed unmatched. Here the CDR3 DNA reads TGTGCCAGCAGTGAATATTTTGGGCAGGGGGCTGGCTATGGCTACACCTTC. Protein sequence: CASSEYFGQGAGYGYTF.

The chain couples TRBV7-2 to TRBJ2-2, with 7 positions matching TRBD1. V lost 5 bases to trimming and J lost 4 bases; unmatched junction nucleotides: 7. CDR3 length: 15 amino acids. Per germline, CDR1 SGHTA and CDR2 FQGNSA. The CDR3 sequence: CASSPQTGITGELFF. As DNA, the CDR3 is TGTGCCAGCAGCCCCCAGACAGGGATCACCGGGGAGCTGTTTTTT.